This passage covers 9 T cell receptor beta chains from one sample sequenced in a study of CD8 T cells in ankylosing spondylitis (dated 2017 in TCRdb). The library was made by 5' RACE. The sample was run on an Illumina HiSeq 2500. Starting from the raw public reads, TCRdb applied fastp trimming at Q25, assembled clones with MiXCR and retained in-frame beta chains. Entries are consolidated by CDR3 protein sequence, retaining the most common genes and DNA. The sample has about 270,000 distinct CDR3 sequences on record, around 32% of them singletons. The ten top clones hold around 4.4% of the sample. The sequencing sample was made of blood, either unsorted or a sorted T cell fraction (not recorded which). These receptors all come from a male donor with ankylosing spondylitis or in good health (not recorded which).

The rearrangement joins TRBV30 to TRBJ2-1; D is unclear. V dropped 8 bases and J dropped 6 bases, with 11 bases sitting between them. There are 11 residues in the CDR3. Germline CDR1 is GTSNPN and CDR2 is SVGIG (reference sequence). The CDR3 protein is CARAFFNEQFF. The CDR3 nucleotides read TGTGCCCGCGCTTTCTTCAATGAGCAGTTCTTC.

The V and J genes are TRBV20-1 and TRBJ2-3; the D gene is possibly TRBD1 (5 bases). The V and J ends lost 0 bases and 0 bases respectively, with 16 bases between them. This CDR3 is built from 17 residues. The germline CDR1 and CDR2 sequences are DFQATT and SNEGSKA (reference sequence). CDR3 sequence reads: CSARDLWGRESTDTQYF. CDR3 nucleotide sequence: TGCAGTGCTAGAGATCTTTGGGGCAGGGAAAGCACAGATACGCAGTATTTT.

J is TRBJ2-7 and V is TRBV30; TRBD1 matches at 8 bases. Germline assignment: CDR1 GTSNPN and CDR2 SVGIG (reference sequence). The CDR3 covers 12 residues. With 0 bases clipped from V and 6 bases from J, the junction kept 1 base outside the gene matches. This CDR3 reads CAWSVQGAEQYF. CDR3 nucleotides: TGTGCCTGGAGTGTGCAGGGGGCCGAGCAGTACTTC. The full variable domain, with the rest looked up from reference TRBV30 and TRBJ2-7, is SQTIHQWPATLVQPVGSPLSLECTVEGTSNPNLYWYRQAAGRGLQLLFYSVGIGQISSEVPQNLSASRPQDRQFILSSKKLLLSDSGFYLCAWSVQGAEQYFGPGTRLTVT.

This clonotype has ten or more counts. DNA for the CDR3: TGCAGTGCCCTCAGTTGGGAGGACAGGGCCTACAATGAGCAGTTCTTC. Its translation: CSALSWEDRAYNEQFF. The V call is TRBV20-1, the J call TRBJ2-1, with 8 bases fitting TRBD1. The V gene's germline CDR1 is DFQATT and CDR2 SNEGSKA (reference sequence). CDR3 length: 16 amino acids. The V gene end was trimmed by 6 bases and the J gene end by 2 bases; junction bases not matched to a gene: 12.

This sequence joins TRBV4-1 and TRBJ2-3; D not resolved. This CDR3 is 14 amino acids long. Germline V gene lookup returns CDR1 MGHRA and CDR2 YSYEKL. With 1 base removed from V and 2 bases from J, the gap between germline ends came to 7 bases. CDR3 sequence reads: CASSQVGITDTQYF. In DNA form, the CDR3 reads TGCGCCAGCAGCCAAGTTGGGATCACAGATACGCAGTATTTT.

This clonotype was seen a handful of times. The chain recombines TRBV7-8 with TRBJ2-3; 9 positions match TRBD1. V shed 5 bases, J shed 6 bases, and the junction held 6 bases outside the gene matches. This CDR3 comprises 14 residues. Germline-derived CDR1 and CDR2 are SGHVS and FQNEAQ. For the CDR3, the DNA is TGTGCCAGCAGCAAGGGACAGGGTTGGGATACGCAGTATTTT. Translation gives CASSKGQGWDTQYF.

The CDR3 DNA reads as TGTGCCATCAGTGACGAGTTTTCCTACGAGCAGTACTTC. Translation: CAISDEFSYEQYF. This chain uses TRBV10-3 with TRBJ2-7; D gene ambiguous. The CDR3 loop spans 13 amino acids. Germline lookup yields CDR1 ENHRY and CDR2 SYGVKD. V was clipped by 3 bases and J by 1 base, with 7 bases between them.

V usage is TRBV7-2 and J usage is TRBJ2-1; D call uncertain. Per the germline V gene, CDR1 is SGHTA and CDR2 is FQGNSA. The V and J ends lost 7 bases and 3 bases respectively, with 10 bases between them. The CDR3 covers 13 residues. The CDR3 reads CASKARYYNEQFF. CDR3 sequence (DNA): TGTGCCAGCAAAGCGAGATACTACAATGAGCAGTTCTTC.

The CDR3 sequence is CASSPWDRMNTEAFF. In DNA, the CDR3 is TGTGCCAGCAGTCCATGGGACCGGATGAACACTGAAGCTTTCTTT. The chain combines TRBV6-1 with TRBJ1-1, with a possible D match to TRBD1 (5 bases). The CDR3 length is 15 residues. Germline V gene data show CDR1 as MNHNS and CDR2 as SASEGT. The V and J ends lost 5 bases and 0 bases respectively, with 13 bases between them.